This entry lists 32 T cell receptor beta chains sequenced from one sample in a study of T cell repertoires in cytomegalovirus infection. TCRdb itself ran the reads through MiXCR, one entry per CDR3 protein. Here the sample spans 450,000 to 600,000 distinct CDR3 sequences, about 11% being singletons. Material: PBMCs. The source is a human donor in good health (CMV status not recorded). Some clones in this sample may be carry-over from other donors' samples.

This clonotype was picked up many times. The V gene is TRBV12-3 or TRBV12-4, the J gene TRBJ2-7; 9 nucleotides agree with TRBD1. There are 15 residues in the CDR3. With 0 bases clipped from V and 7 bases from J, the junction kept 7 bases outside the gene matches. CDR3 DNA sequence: TGTGCCAGCAGTTTAGCTAACAGGGGGCCGGATGAGCAGTACTTC. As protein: CASSLANRGPDEQYF.

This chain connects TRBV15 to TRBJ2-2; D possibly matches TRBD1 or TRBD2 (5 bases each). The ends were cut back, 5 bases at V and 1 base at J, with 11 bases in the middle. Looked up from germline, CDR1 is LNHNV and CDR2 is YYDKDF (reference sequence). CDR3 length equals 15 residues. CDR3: CATSQGPMNTGELFF. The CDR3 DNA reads TGTGCCACCAGCCAGGGACCGATGAACACCGGGGAGCTGTTTTTT.

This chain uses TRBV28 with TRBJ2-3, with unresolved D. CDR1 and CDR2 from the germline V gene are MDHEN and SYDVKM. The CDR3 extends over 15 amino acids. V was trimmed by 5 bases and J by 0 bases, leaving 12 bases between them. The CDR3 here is CASSLVSRSTDTQYF. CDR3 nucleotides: TGTGCCAGCAGTCTCGTTTCCCGTAGCACAGATACGCAGTATTTT. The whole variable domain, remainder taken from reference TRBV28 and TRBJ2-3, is DVKVTQSSRYLVKRTGEKVFLECVQDMDHENMFWYRQDPGLGLRLIYFSYDVKMKEKGDIPEGYSVSREKKERFSLILESASTNQTSMYLCASSLVSRSTDTQYFGPGTRLTVL.

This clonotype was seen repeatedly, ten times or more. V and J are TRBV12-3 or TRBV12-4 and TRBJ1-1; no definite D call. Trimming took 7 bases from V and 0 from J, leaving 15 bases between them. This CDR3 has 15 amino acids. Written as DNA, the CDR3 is TGTGCCAGCATTCCATCCCGGGTTATGAACACTGAAGCTTTCTTT. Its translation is CASIPSRVMNTEAFF.

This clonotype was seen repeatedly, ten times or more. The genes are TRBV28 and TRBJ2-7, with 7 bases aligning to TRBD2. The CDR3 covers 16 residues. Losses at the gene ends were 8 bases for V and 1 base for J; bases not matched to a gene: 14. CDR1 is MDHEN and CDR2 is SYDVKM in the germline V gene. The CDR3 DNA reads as TGTGCCAGCCGAAATGCGGGGGAGCTAGCGTCCTACGAGCAGTACTTC. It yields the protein CASRNAGELASYEQYF.

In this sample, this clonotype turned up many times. For the CDR3, the DNA is TGTGCCAGCAGCCAGAGCACTGAAGCTTTCTTT. Translating it yields CASSQSTEAFF. This chain joins TRBV3-1 and TRBJ1-1; D ambiguous. V was clipped by 3 bases and J by 4 bases, with 3 bases between them. The germline V gene has CDR1 LGHDT and CDR2 YNNKEL (reference sequence). The CDR3 sequence is 11 residues long.

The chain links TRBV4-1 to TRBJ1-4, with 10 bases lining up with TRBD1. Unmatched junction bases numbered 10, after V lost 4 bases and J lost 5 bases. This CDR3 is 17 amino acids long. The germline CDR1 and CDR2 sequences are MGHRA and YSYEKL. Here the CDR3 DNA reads TGCGCCAGCAGCCCACAGGGACAGGGGAGGGCGAATGAAAAACTGTTTTTT. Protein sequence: CASSPQGQGRANEKLFF.

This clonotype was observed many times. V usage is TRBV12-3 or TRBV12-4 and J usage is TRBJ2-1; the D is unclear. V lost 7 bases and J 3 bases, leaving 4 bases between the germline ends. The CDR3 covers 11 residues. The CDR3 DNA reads TGTGCCAGCACAATCTACAATGAGCAGTTCTTC. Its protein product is CASTIYNEQFF.

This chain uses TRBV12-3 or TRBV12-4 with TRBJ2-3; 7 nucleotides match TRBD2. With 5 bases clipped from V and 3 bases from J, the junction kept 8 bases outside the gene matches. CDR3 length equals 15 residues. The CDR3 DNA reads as TGTGCCAGCAGTCCAGGGACTACAAATACAGATACGCAGTATTTT. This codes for CASSPGTTNTDTQYF.

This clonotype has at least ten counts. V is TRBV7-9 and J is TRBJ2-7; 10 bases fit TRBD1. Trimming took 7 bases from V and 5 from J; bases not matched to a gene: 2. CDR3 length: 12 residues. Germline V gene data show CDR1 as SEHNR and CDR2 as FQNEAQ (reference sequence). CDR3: CASKTGGDEQYF. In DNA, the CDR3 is TGTGCCAGCAAGACAGGGGGCGACGAGCAGTACTTC.

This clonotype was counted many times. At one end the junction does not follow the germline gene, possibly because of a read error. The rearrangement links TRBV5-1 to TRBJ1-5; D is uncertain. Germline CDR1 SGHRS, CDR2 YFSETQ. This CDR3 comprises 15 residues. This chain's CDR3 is CASSLGDYSNQPQHF. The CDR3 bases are TGTGCCAGCAGCTTGGGTGATTATAGCAATCAGCCCCAGCATTTT.

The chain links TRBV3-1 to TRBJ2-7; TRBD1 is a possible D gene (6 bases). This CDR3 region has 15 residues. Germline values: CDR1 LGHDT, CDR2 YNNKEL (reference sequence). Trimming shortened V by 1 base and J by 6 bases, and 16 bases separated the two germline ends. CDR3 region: CASSQGQGKYREQYF. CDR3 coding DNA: TGTGCCAGCAGCCAAGGGCAGGGGAAATACCGCGAGCAGTACTTC.

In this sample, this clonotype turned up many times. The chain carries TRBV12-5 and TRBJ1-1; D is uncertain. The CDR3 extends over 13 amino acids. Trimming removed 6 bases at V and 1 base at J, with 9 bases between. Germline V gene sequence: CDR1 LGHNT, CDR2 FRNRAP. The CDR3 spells CASGQEENTEAFF. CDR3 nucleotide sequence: TGTGCTAGTGGCCAGGAAGAGAACACTGAAGCTTTCTTT.

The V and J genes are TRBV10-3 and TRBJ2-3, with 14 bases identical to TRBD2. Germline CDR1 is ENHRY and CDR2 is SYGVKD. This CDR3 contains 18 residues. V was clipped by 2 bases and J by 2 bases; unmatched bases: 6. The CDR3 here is CAISEGLAGGINTDTQYF. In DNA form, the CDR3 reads TGTGCCATCAGTGAGGGACTAGCGGGGGGCATTAACACAGATACGCAGTATTTT.

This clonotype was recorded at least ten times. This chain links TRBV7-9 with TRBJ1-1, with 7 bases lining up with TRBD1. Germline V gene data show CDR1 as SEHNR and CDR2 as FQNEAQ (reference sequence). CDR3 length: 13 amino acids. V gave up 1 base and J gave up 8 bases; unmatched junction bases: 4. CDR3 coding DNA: TGTGCCAGCAGCTTAGGGACAGGAGGAGAAGCTTTCTTT. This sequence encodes CASSLGTGGEAFF.

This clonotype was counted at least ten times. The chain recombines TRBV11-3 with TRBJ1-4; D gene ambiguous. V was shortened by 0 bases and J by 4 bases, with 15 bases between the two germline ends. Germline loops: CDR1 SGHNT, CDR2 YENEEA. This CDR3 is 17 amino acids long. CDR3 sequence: CASSLDRRRSFNEKLFF. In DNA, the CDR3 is TGTGCCAGCAGCTTAGATCGCAGGAGAAGCTTTAATGAAAAACTGTTTTTT.

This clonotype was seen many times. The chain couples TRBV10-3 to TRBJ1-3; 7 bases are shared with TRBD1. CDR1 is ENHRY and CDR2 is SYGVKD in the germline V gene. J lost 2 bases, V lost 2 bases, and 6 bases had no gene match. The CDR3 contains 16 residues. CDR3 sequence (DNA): TGTGCCATCAGTGAGACCCGACAGGGTACTGGAAACACCATATATTTT. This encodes CAISETRQGTGNTIYF.

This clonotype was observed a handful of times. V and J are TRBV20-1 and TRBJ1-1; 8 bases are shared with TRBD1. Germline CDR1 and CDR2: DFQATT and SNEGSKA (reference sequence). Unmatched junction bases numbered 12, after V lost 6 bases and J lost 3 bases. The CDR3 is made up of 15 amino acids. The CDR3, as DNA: TGCAGTGCACCATCCAGGGGGCGCGGGGACACTGAAGCTTTCTTT. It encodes CSAPSRGRGDTEAFF.

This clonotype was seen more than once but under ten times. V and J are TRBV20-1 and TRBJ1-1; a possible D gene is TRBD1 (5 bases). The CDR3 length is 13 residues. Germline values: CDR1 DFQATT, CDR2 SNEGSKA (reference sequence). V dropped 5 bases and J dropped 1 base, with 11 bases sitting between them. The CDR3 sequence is CSAEDSQNTEAFF. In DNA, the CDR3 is TGCAGTGCTGAAGACAGCCAGAACACTGAAGCTTTCTTT.

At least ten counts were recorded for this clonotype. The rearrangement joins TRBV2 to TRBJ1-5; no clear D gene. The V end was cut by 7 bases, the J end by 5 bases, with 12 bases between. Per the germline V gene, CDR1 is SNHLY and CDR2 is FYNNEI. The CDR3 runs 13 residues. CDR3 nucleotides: TGTGCCAGCACCCTGAGGTTATATCAGCCCCAGCATTTT. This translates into CASTLRLYQPQHF.

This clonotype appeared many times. CDR3 sequence reads: CASSPLKQGRNTQYF. Written as DNA, the CDR3 is TGTGCCAGCAGCCCCCTCAAGCAGGGGCGAAATACGCAGTATTTT. The chain recombines TRBV11-2 with TRBJ2-3; D may be TRBD1 (6 bases). Germline V gene lookup returns CDR1 SGHAT and CDR2 FQNNGV. Trimming removed 5 bases from V and 7 bases from J, with 19 bases in between. This CDR3 comprises 15 residues.

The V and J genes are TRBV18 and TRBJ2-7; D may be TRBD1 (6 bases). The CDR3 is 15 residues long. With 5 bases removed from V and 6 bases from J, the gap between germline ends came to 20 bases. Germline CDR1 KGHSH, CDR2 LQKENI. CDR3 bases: TGTGCCAGCTCATCCGGCAGGGGCGGGTTTGGCGAGCAGTACTTC. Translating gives CASSSGRGGFGEQYF.

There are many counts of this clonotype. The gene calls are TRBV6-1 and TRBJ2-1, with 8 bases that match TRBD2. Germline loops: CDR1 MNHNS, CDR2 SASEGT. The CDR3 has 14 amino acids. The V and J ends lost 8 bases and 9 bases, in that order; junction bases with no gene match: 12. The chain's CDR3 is CASDSQAGVGEQFF. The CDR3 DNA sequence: TGTGCCAGCGATAGCCAAGCGGGAGTGGGTGAGCAGTTCTTC.

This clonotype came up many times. CDR3 sequence: CASSSPGFDKNYAKLFF. The CDR3 DNA is TGTGCCAGCAGCTCCCCCGGGTTCGACAAGAACTACGCAAAACTGTTTTTT. The chain has TRBV7-9 and TRBJ1-4, with D uncertain. Germline values: CDR1 SEHNR, CDR2 FQNEAQ (reference sequence). The V gene lost 4 bases and the J gene lost 10 bases, with 25 bases spanning the gap. This CDR3 comprises 17 residues.

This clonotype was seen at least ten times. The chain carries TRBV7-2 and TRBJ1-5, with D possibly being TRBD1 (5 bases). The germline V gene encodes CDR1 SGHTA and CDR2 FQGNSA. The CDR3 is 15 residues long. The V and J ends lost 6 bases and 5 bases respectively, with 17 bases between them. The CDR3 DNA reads TGTGCCAGCAGTTTCAACCCTTGGGGGGATCAGCCCCAGCATTTT. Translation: CASSFNPWGDQPQHF.

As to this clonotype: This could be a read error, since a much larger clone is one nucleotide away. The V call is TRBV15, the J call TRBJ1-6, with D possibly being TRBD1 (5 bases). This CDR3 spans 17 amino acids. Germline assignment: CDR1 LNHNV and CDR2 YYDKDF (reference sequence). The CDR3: CATSREGASSCNSPLHF. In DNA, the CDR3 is TGTGCCACCAGCAGAGAAGGGGCTAGCTCCTGTAATTCACCCCTCCACTTT.

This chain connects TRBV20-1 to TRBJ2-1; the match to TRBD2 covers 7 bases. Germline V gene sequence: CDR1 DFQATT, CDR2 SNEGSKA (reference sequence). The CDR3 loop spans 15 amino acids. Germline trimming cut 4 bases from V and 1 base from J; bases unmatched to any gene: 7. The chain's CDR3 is CSANLAVRSYNEQFF. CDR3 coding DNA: TGCAGTGCTAACCTAGCGGTGAGGTCCTACAATGAGCAGTTCTTC.

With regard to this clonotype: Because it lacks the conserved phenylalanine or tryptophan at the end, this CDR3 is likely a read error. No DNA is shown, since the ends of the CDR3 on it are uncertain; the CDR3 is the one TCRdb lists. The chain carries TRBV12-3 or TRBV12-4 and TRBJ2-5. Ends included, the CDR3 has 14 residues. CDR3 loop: CASSLAGTIETQYL.

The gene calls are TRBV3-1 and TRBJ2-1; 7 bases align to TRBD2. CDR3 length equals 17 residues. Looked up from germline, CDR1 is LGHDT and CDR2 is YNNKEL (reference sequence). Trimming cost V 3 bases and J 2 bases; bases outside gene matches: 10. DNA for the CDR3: TGTGCCAGCAGCCAGGACCCCGGGAGGCCCGCCTACAATGAGCAGTTCTTC. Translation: CASSQDPGRPAYNEQFF.

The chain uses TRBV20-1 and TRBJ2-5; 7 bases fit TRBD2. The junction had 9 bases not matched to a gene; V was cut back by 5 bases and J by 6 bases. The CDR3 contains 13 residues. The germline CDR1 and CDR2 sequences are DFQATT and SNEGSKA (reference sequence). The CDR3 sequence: CSAVERAGQTQYF. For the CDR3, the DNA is TGCAGTGCTGTCGAGAGAGCGGGACAGACCCAGTACTTC.

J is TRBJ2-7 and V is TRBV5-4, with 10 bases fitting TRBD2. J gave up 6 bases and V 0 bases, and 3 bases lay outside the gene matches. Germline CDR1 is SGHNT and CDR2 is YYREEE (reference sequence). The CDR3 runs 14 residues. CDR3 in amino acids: CASSLEAGGAEQYF. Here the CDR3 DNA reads TGTGCCAGCAGCTTGGAAGCGGGAGGGGCCGAGCAGTACTTC.

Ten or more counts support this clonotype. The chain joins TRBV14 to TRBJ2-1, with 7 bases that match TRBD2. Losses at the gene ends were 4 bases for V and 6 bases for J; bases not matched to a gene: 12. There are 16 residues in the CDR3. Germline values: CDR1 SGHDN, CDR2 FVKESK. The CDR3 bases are TGTGCCAGCAGCCCAATAGCCGGGGGAGGGGTCAATGAGCAGTTCTTC. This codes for CASSPIAGGGVNEQFF. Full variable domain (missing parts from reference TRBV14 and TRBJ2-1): EAGVTQFPSHSVIEKGQTVTLRCDPISGHDNLYWYRRVMGKEIKFLLHFVKESKQDESGMPNNRFLAERTGGTYSTLKVQPAELEDSGVYFCASSPIAGGGVNEQFFGPGTRLTVL.